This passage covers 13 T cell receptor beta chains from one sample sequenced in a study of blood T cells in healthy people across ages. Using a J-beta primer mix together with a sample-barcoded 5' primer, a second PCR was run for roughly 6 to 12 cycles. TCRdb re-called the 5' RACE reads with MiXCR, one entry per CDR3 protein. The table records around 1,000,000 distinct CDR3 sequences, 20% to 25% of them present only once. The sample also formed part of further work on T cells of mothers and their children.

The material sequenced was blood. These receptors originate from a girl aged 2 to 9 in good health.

CDR3 amino acids: CASSQTQGVSYEQYF. CDR3 coding DNA: TGCGCCAGCAGCCAGACGCAGGGAGTCTCCTACGAGCAGTACTTC. This sequence joins TRBV4-1 and TRBJ2-7, with D perhaps matching TRBD1 or TRBD2 (5 bases each). This CDR3 is built from 15 residues. CDR1 and CDR2 from the germline V gene are MGHRA and YSYEKL. V gave up 3 bases and J gave up 0 bases, with 12 bases separating them.

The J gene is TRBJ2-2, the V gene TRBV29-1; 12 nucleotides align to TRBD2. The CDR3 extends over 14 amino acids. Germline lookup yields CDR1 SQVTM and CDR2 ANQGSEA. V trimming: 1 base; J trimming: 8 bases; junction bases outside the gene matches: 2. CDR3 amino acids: CSVEGTSGTGELFF. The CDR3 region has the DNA TGCAGCGTTGAAGGGACTAGCGGGACAGGGGAGCTGTTTTTT.

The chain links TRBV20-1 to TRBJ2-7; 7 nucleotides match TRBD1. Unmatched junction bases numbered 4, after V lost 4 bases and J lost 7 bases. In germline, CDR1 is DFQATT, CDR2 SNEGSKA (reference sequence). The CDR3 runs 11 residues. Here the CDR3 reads CSAKTGLEQYF. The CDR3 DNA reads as TGCAGTGCTAAGACAGGGCTGGAGCAGTACTTC.

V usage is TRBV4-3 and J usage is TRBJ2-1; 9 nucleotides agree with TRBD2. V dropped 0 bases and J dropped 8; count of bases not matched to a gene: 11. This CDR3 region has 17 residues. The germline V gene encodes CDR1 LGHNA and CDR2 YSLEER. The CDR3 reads CASSQDGGGARNDEQFF. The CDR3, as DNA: TGCGCCAGCAGCCAAGACGGCGGGGGGGCCAGGAACGATGAGCAGTTCTTC.

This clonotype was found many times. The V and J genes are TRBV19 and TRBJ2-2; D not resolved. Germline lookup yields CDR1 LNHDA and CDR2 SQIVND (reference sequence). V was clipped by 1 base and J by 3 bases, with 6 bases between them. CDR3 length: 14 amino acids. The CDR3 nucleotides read TGTGCCAGTAGTATAGGCTCTCACACCGGGGAGCTGTTTTTT. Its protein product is CASSIGSHTGELFF.

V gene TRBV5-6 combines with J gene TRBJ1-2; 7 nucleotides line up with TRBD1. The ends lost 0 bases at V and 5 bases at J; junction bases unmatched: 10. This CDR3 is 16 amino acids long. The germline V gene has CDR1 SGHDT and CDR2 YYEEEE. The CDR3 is CASSLVRDRATYGYTF. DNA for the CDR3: TGTGCCAGCAGCTTGGTCCGGGACAGAGCAACATATGGCTACACCTTC.

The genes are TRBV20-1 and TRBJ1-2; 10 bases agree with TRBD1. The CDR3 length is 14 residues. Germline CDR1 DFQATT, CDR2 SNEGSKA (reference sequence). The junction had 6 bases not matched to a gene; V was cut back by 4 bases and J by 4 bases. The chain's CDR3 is CSAIRDRGVYGYTF. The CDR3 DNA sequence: TGCAGTGCTATACGGGACAGGGGAGTCTATGGCTACACCTTC.

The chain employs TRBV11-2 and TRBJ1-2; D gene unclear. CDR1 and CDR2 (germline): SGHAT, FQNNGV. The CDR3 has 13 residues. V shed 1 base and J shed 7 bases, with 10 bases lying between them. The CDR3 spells CASSLGSGFGYTF. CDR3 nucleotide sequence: TGTGCCAGCAGCTTAGGGAGCGGATTTGGCTACACCTTC.

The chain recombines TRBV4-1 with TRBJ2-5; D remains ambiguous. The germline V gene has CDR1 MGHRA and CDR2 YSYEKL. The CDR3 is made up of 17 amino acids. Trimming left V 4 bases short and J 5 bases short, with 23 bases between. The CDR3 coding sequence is TGCGCCAGCAGCCTCACGACCGTTGACTCCCTGGCGGAGACCCAGTACTTC. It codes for CASSLTTVDSLAETQYF.

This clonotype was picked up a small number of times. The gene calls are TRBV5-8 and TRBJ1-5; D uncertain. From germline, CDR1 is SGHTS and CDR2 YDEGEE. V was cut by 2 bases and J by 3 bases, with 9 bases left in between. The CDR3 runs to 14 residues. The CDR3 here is CASSLETDNQPQHF. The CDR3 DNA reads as TGTGCCAGCAGCTTAGAAACTGACAATCAGCCCCAGCATTTT.

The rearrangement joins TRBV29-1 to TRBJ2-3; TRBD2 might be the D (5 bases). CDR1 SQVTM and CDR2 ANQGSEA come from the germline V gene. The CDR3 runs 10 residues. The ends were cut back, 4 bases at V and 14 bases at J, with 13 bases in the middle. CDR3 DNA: TGCAGCGTTGTGGACCTGGAGGCGTATTTT. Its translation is CSVVDLEAYF.

This CDR3 reads CASSLSWRAANTGELFF. CDR3 sequence (DNA): TGTGCCAGCAGCTTGTCTTGGAGGGCCGCGAACACCGGGGAGCTGTTTTTT. The chain combines TRBV7-2 with TRBJ2-2; possibly TRBD2 for D (6 bases). V lost 3 bases to trimming and J lost 0 bases, with 14 bases between them. Germline V lookup: CDR1 SGHTA, CDR2 FQGNSA. The CDR3 runs to 17 residues.

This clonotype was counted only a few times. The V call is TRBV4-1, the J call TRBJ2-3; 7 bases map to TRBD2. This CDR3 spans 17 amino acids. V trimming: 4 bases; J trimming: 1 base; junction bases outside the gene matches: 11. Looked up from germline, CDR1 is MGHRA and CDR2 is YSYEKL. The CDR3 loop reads CASSPNPLAAGTDTQYF. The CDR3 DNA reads TGCGCCAGCAGCCCAAATCCCCTAGCGGCCGGCACAGATACGCAGTATTTT.